The next 12 T cell receptor beta chains were all read from a single sample in a study of blood T cell repertoires in COVID-19. Some clones are missing from TCRdb's copy, which holds only in-frame ones; the method was immunoSEQ multiplex PCR. The table records more than 150,000 clones, around nine tenths of them present only once. Sequenced sample: peripheral blood. The origin of the receptors is a woman between 65 and 79 years old with COVID-19, enrolled during active disease.

V is TRBV9 and J is TRBJ2-6, with TRBD2 identical over 7 bases. This CDR3 has 18 residues. CDR1 is SGDLS and CDR2 is YYNGEE in the germline V gene. V dropped 0 bases and J dropped 2; count of bases not matched to a gene: 8. The CDR3 reads CASSVGPVGRAGANVLTF. The CDR3 DNA follows: TGTGCCAGCAGCGTAGGCCCCGTGGGGAGGGCTGGGGCCAACGTCCTGACTTTC.

CDR3 region: CASSLDSGRIYEQYF. The CDR3 bases are TGCGCCAGCAGCTTGGATAGCGGGAGGATCTACGAGCAGTACTTC. The V and J genes are TRBV5-1 and TRBJ2-7; 10 positions match TRBD2. The V gene end was trimmed by 0 bases and the J gene end by 3 bases; junction bases not matched to a gene: 3. The CDR3 consists of 15 residues. The germline V gene encodes CDR1 SGHRS and CDR2 YFSETQ.

The chain couples TRBV5-1 to TRBJ2-7, with TRBD1 matching over 11 bases. The CDR3 loop spans 16 amino acids. Germline V gene sequence: CDR1 SGHRS, CDR2 YFSETQ. The V segment lost 4 bases and the J segment 5 bases; nucleotides outside the gene matches: 11. The CDR3: CASSRKIGQGADEQYF. The CDR3 nucleotides read TGCGCCAGCAGCCGAAAAATCGGACAGGGGGCCGACGAGCAGTACTTC.

J is TRBJ1-3 and V is TRBV6-1; 10 bases map to TRBD1. J was trimmed by 4 bases and V by 0 bases; bases with no gene match: 3. This CDR3 has 16 residues. Germline V lookup: CDR1 MNHNS, CDR2 SASEGT. The CDR3 loop is CASSEALGQGGNTIYF. CDR3 DNA: TGTGCCAGCAGTGAAGCGTTGGGACAGGGGGGAAACACCATATATTTT.

This clone came up a few times. The J gene is TRBJ2-1, the V gene TRBV5-1, with TRBD2 identical over 9 bases. After removal of 4 bases from V and 4 bases from J, the junction contained 6 bases not matched to a gene. This CDR3 comprises 15 residues. The germline V gene encodes CDR1 SGHRS and CDR2 YFSETQ. For the CDR3, the DNA is TGCGCCAGCAGCCCGGGACTAGCCGATTACAATGAGCAGTTCTTC. Translation gives CASSPGLADYNEQFF.

Remarks on this clone: Mismatch with germline at one junction end may stem from a read error. The chain links TRBV10-3 to TRBJ2-5, with TRBD2 matching 11 bases. The CDR3 covers 14 residues. Per germline, CDR1 ENHRY and CDR2 SYGVKD. CDR3 DNA: TGTGCCACCAGTCTAGCGGGAGGCCAAGAGACCCAGTACTTC. As protein: CATSLAGGQETQYF.

The gene calls are TRBV11-3 and TRBJ2-1; possible D gene TRBD2, 5 bases. Germline CDR1 SGHNT, CDR2 YENEEA. Trimming took 0 bases from V and 4 from J, leaving 16 bases between them. The CDR3 length is 17 residues. CDR3 amino acids: CASSLDSSSRAYNEQFF. The CDR3 DNA is TGTGCCAGCAGCTTAGATTCTAGCTCGAGGGCGTACAATGAGCAGTTCTTC.

J is TRBJ2-1 and V is TRBV6-6; 10 nucleotides line up with TRBD2. V was pared by 7 bases and J by 3 bases, with 6 bases of the junction left unmatched. Germline CDR1 and CDR2: MNHNY and SVGAGI (reference sequence). There are 15 residues in the CDR3. CDR3 region: CASTRTSGVYNEQFF. The CDR3 nucleotides read TGTGCCAGCACCCGGACTAGCGGAGTCTACAATGAGCAGTTCTTC.

In its sample, this clone was seen a few times. The genes are TRBV5-4 and TRBJ2-1; 9 bases align to TRBD2. This CDR3 has 16 amino acids. Germline lookup yields CDR1 SGHNT and CDR2 YYREEE (reference sequence). The J segment lost 9 bases and the V segment lost 0 bases, leaving 10 bases of the junction unmatched. The CDR3 loop reads CASSLEGLARPSEQFF. The CDR3 DNA reads as TGTGCCAGCAGCTTGGAAGGACTAGCGAGGCCTAGTGAGCAGTTCTTC.

This clone was observed a handful of times. This chain joins TRBV20-1 and TRBJ2-7; no definite D call. V was trimmed by 3 bases and J by 6 bases, leaving 6 bases between them. Germline V gene lookup returns CDR1 DFQATT and CDR2 SNEGSKA (reference sequence). The CDR3 runs to 10 residues. Here the CDR3 reads CSARLSEQYF. The CDR3, as DNA: TGCAGTGCTAGGCTTAGCGAGCAGTACTTC.

The chain has TRBV28 and TRBJ2-7; no definite D call. The germline V gene encodes CDR1 MDHEN and CDR2 SYDVKM. V lost 6 bases to trimming and J lost 0 bases, with 3 bases between them. The CDR3 covers 11 residues. The CDR3 DNA sequence: TGTGCCAGCAGCAACTCCTACGAGCAGTACTTC. This encodes CASSNSYEQYF.

This clone has a single count. The rearrangement links TRBV4-2 to TRBJ2-7; D not certain. The germline CDR1 and CDR2 sequences are LGHNA and YNFKEQ. V was clipped by 1 base and J by 6 bases, with 10 bases between them. This CDR3 region has 13 residues. The DNA of the CDR3 is TGTGCCAGCAGCCAAGTCCTAGTATCCGAGCAGTACTTC. As protein: CASSQVLVSEQYF.